This T cell receptor beta chain derives from a study of T-cell reconstitution after alpha-beta-depleted transplantation in children. The CDR3 is 10 amino acids. This clonotype was picked up many times. At one end the junction does not follow the germline gene, possibly because of a read error. Unique molecular identifiers tagged the TCRbeta library. TCRdb reanalysed the PCR reads using MiXCR and keeps one entry per CDR3 protein. There are 700,000 to 950,000 distinct CDR3 sequences in the sample; less than 20% occur only once, and around 5.3% lies in the top ten. The chain is built from TRBV12-3 or TRBV12-4 and TRBJ2-2, with D uncertain. The sequence came from a male patient under 18 who had a stem cell transplant for acute lymphoblastic leukemia, so the T cells may come from the graft donor. The material was PBMCs, mostly from graft donor cells, obtained 360 days after TCRalphabeta/CD19-depleted stem cell transplant. The CDR3 DNA sequence: TGCGCCAGCAGCTTGGGGGAGCTGTTTTTT. This sequence encodes CASSLGELFF.